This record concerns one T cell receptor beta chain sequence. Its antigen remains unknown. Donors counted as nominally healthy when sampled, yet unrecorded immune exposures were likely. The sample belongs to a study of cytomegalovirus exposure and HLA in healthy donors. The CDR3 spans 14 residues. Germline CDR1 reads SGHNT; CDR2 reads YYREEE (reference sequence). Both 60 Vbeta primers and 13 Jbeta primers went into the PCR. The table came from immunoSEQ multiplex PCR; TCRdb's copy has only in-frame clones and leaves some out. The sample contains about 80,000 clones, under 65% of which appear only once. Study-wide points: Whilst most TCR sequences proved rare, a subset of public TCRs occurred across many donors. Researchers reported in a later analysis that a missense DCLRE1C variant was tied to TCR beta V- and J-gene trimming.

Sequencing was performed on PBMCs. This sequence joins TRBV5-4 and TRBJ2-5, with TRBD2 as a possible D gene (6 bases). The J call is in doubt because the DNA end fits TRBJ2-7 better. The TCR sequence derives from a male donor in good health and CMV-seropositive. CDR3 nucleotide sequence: TGTGCCAGCAGCTTGGCGGGGGACCCCTACGAGCAGTACTTC. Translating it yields CASSLAGDPYEQYF.